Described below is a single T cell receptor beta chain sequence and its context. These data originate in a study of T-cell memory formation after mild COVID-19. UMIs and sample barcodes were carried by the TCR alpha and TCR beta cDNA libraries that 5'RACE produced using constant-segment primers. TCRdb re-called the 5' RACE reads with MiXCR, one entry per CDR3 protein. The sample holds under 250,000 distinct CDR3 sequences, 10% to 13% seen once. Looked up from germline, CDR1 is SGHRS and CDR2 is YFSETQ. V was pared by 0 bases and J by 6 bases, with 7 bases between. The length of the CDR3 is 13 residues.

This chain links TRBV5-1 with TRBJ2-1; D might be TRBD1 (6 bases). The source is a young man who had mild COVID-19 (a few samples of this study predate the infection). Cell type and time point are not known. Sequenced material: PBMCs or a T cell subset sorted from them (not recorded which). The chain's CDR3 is CASSLAGVNEQFF. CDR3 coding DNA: TGCGCCAGCAGCTTGGCAGGGGTCAATGAGCAGTTCTTC.